Sequencing of this T cell receptor beta chain was carried out in a study of PD-L1 blockade in urothelial cancer. Some clones are missing from TCRdb's copy, which holds only in-frame ones; the method was immunoSEQ multiplex PCR. The sample lists around 100,000 clones, roughly 84% occurring once. Between the trimmed V and J ends, which lost 6 bases and 3 bases, there was a span of 6 bases. This CDR3 spans 11 amino acids. Per the germline V gene, CDR1 is SNHLY and CDR2 is FYNNEI. The specimen was PBMCs, collected around atezolizumab (anti-PD-L1) treatment. The chain joins TRBV2 to TRBJ2-7, with D unclear. The source of this sequence is a man aged 50 or older with urothelial cancer. CDR3 loop: CASRAFYEQYF. The DNA for the CDR3 is TGTGCCAGCAGGGCCTTCTACGAGCAGTACTTC.